What follows describes a single TCR beta chain. Assay: immunoSEQ multiplex PCR; the TCRdb copy retains only in-frame clones and omits some. The data show more than 250,000 clones, with roughly 83% seen just once and under 2% held by the top ten. This record belongs to a study of blood T cell repertoires in COVID-19. Study details: Samples taken during acute and convalescent COVID-19 were collected in the United States, Italy and Spain. From T cells, B-cell-depleted T cells, or PBMCs came the material, which was cDNA or gDNA.

Germline CDR1 SGHKS, CDR2 YYEKEE (reference sequence). The V gene lost 3 bases and the J gene lost 0 bases, with 7 bases spanning the gap. The CDR3 length is 13 residues. The sequence derives from a woman aged 45-60 years with acute or convalescent COVID-19. Sequenced: peripheral blood. The chain employs TRBV5-5 and TRBJ2-7; D is ambiguous. The CDR3 protein is CASSWQNSYEQYF. The CDR3 DNA is TGTGCCAGCAGCTGGCAAAACTCCTACGAGCAGTACTTC.